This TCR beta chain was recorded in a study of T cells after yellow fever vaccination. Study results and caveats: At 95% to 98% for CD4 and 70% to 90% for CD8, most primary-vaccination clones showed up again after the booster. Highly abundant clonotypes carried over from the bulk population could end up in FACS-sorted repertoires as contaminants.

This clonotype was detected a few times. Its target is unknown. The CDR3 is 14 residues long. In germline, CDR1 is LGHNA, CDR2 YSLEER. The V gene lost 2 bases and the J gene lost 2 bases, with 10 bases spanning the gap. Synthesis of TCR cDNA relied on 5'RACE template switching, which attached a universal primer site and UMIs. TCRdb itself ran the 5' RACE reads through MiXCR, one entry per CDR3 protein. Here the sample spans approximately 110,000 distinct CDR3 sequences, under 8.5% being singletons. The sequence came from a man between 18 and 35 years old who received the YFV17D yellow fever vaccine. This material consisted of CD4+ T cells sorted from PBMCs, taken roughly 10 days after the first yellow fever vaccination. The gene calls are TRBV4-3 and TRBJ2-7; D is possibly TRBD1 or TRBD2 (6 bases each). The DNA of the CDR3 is TGCGCCAGCAGCCAAATGGGGGGCCCCTACGAGCAGTACTTC. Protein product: CASSQMGGPYEQYF.